The 15 T cell receptor beta chains presented below share a single source sample, sequenced in a study of cytomegalovirus exposure and HLA in healthy donors. PCR used 60 Vbeta primers and 13 Jbeta primers. Assay: immunoSEQ multiplex PCR; the TCRdb copy retains only in-frame clones and omits some. The sample has around 200,000 clones; roughly 85% are singletons. Sequencing input: PBMCs. The receptors were gathered from a woman between 25 and 40 years old in good health and CMV-seropositive.

This chain joins TRBV5-4 and TRBJ2-2; maybe TRBD1 (6 bases). There are 13 residues in the CDR3. CDR1 and CDR2 from the germline V gene are SGHNT and YYREEE (reference sequence). V shed 6 bases and J shed 6 bases, with 12 bases lying between them. This chain's CDR3 is CASNKQGPGELFF. In nucleotides, the CDR3 is TGTGCCAGCAACAAACAGGGACCCGGGGAGCTGTTTTTT. The full variable domain, completed using reference TRBV5-4 and TRBJ2-2, is ETGVTQSPTHLIKTRGQQVTLRCSSQSGHNTVSWYQQALGQGPQFIFQYYREEENGRGNFPPRFSGLQFPNYSSELNVNALELDDSALYLCASNKQGPGELFFGEGSRLTVL.

CDR3 loop: CASSRLTGGLQPQHF. For the CDR3, the DNA is TGTGCCAGCTCGCGGCTTACAGGGGGCCTTCAGCCCCAGCATTTT. The V call is TRBV18, the J call TRBJ1-5; 9 positions agree with TRBD1. V lost 6 bases, J lost 6 bases, and 9 bases stayed unmatched. Germline CDR1 reads KGHSH; CDR2 reads LQKENI. There are 15 residues in the CDR3.

V is TRBV9 and J is TRBJ2-7, with D possibly being TRBD2 (6 bases). Trimming shortened V by 1 base and J by 6 bases, and 11 bases separated the two germline ends. The V gene's germline CDR1 is SGDLS and CDR2 YYNGEE. The length of the CDR3 is 13 residues. The CDR3 region is CASSVIPAGEQYF. The CDR3 bases are TGTGCCAGCAGCGTAATCCCAGCGGGCGAGCAGTACTTC.

V and J are TRBV7-2 and TRBJ1-2, with a tentative D call TRBD1 (6 bases). The CDR3 contains 15 residues. V lost 1 base and J 3 bases, leaving 12 bases between the germline ends. In germline, CDR1 is SGHTA, CDR2 FQGNSA. The CDR3 region has the DNA TGTGCCAGCAGCTTAGGAAGGACAGTCTACTATGGCTACACCTTC. It encodes CASSLGRTVYYGYTF.

The J gene is TRBJ2-3, the V gene TRBV4-3; 7 nucleotides agree with TRBD1. CDR3 length: 15 residues. Looked up from germline, CDR1 is LGHNA and CDR2 is YSLEER. V lost 3 bases to trimming and J lost 1 base; unmatched junction nucleotides: 4. The CDR3 protein is CASSQWTGGTDTQYF. The CDR3, as DNA: TGCGCCAGCAGCCAGTGGACAGGCGGCACAGATACGCAGTATTTT.

The V call is TRBV7-9, the J call TRBJ1-4; perhaps TRBD1 as D (5 bases). Germline V gives CDR1 SEHNR, CDR2 FQNEAQ (reference sequence). The CDR3 covers 14 residues. Trimming pared 5 bases from V and 10 bases from J, leaving 17 bases between. The chain's CDR3 is CASSPQGDVGKLFF. The CDR3 DNA sequence: TGTGCCAGCAGCCCCCAAGGGGATGTTGGAAAACTGTTTTTT.

For this clone: Sequence at one end of the junction differs from germline and may be a read error. This chain connects TRBV6-1 to TRBJ1-1; 10 bases agree with TRBD1. Germline V gene data show CDR1 as MNHNS and CDR2 as SASEGT. The CDR3 loop spans 12 amino acids. The CDR3 DNA follows: TGTGCCAGCCCGGGACAGGGGCCTGAGGCTTTCTTT. Its translation: CASPGQGPEAFF.

The chain is built from TRBV2 and TRBJ2-4; 15 nucleotides match TRBD2. J was trimmed by 6 bases and V by 6 bases; bases with no gene match: 6. Germline CDR1 is SNHLY and CDR2 is FYNNEI. The CDR3 extends over 16 amino acids. In nucleotides, the CDR3 is TGTGCCAGCAGGGAGGGACTAGCGGGGGGCGTAAACATTCAGTACTTC. Protein: CASREGLAGGVNIQYF.

The rearrangement links TRBV5-1 to TRBJ2-5; 8 bases are shared with TRBD2. The CDR3 is 14 amino acids. The germline gives CDR1 SGHRS, CDR2 YFSETQ. V dropped 4 bases and J dropped 3; count of bases not matched to a gene: 5. The CDR3: CASSPGGGEETQYF. CDR3 DNA: TGCGCCAGCAGCCCCGGGGGGGGCGAAGAGACCCAGTACTTC.

This rearrangement joins TRBV9 to TRBJ1-5; 7 bases are a match to TRBD1. After removal of 3 bases from V and 7 bases from J, the junction contained 10 bases not matched to a gene. This CDR3 has 15 amino acids. The germline V gene has CDR1 SGDLS and CDR2 YYNGEE. CDR3 region: CASSASTGLMQPQHF. The CDR3 nucleotides are TGTGCCAGCAGCGCCTCGACAGGGCTTATGCAGCCCCAGCATTTT. The variable domain in full, completed from reference TRBV9 and TRBJ1-5, reads DSGVTQTPKHLITATGQRVTLRCSPRSGDLSVYWYQQSLDQGLQFLIQYYNGEERAKGNILERFSAQQFPDLHSELNLSSLELGDSALYFCASSASTGLMQPQHFGDGTRLSIL.

DNA for the CDR3: TGTGCCAGCAGCTTAGGACAGGGATCGGGGCAGTACTTC. The encoded protein is CASSLGQGSGQYF. The J gene is TRBJ2-7, the V gene TRBV7-9, with 7 bases matching TRBD1. Looked up from germline, CDR1 is SEHNR and CDR2 is FQNEAQ (reference sequence). The V gene end was trimmed by 1 base and the J gene end by 9 bases; junction bases not matched to a gene: 6. This CDR3 comprises 13 residues.

This clone was found once. J is TRBJ1-2 and V is TRBV6-5, with a weak D call TRBD1 (5 bases). Germline CDR1 and CDR2: MNHEY and SVGAGI. The germline V and J ends were trimmed by 3 bases and 0 bases, with 11 bases remaining between them. The CDR3 covers 15 residues. CDR3 DNA: TGTGCCAGCAGTTATACAGGCCCTCCTAACTATGGCTACACCTTC. The encoded protein is CASSYTGPPNYGYTF.

The V call is TRBV7-6, the J call TRBJ1-4; tentative D call: TRBD1 (6 bases). The germline CDR1 and CDR2 sequences are SGHVS and FNYEAQ. This CDR3 is built from 19 residues. V shed 2 bases and J shed 0 bases, with 19 bases lying between them. CDR3 amino acids: CASSLSGQTQSTTNEKLFF. CDR3 sequence (DNA): TGTGCCAGCAGCTTATCCGGACAGACACAAAGTACAACTAATGAAAAACTGTTTTTT.

A single count supports this clone. The chain combines TRBV6-4 with TRBJ1-1, with 9 bases lining up with TRBD1. The V and J ends lost 6 bases and 2 bases, in that order; junction bases with no gene match: 4. The CDR3 loop spans 14 amino acids. Germline V gives CDR1 MRHNA, CDR2 SNTAGT. CDR3 in amino acids: CASSTGGENTEAFF. Written as DNA, the CDR3 is TGTGCCAGCAGCACAGGGGGCGAAAACACTGAAGCTTTCTTT.

The chain couples TRBV6-5 to TRBJ2-7; TRBD2 matches at 8 bases. Losses at the gene ends were 0 bases for V and 4 bases for J; bases not matched to a gene: 8. This CDR3 has 16 amino acids. Per germline, CDR1 MNHEY and CDR2 SVGAGI. CDR3 in amino acids: CASSYSTGRASYEQYF. CDR3 DNA: TGTGCCAGCAGTTACTCGACCGGGAGGGCCTCGTACGAGCAGTACTTC.